Below, 28 T cell receptor beta chains from the same sample are listed, as sequenced in a study of neurological immune-mediated disorders. MiXCR, applied by TCRdb to the 5' RACE reads, yields one record per CDR3 protein. The sample shows roughly 60,000 distinct CDR3 sequences, 4% to 6% of them seen only once. The sample comprised PBMCs. Receptor source: a woman aged 50 to 60 with multiple sclerosis.

On this clonotype itself: This may come from a read error, since a much larger clone is one base off. The J gene is TRBJ1-1, the V gene TRBV10-3; no firm D call. V lost 5 bases and J lost 0, with 13 bases in between. The CDR3 is made up of 15 amino acids. Germline V gene sequence: CDR1 ENHRY, CDR2 SYGVKD. CDR3: CAISTTGIMNTEAFF. The CDR3 DNA reads TGTGCCATCAGTACGACGGGAATCATGAACACTGAAGCTTTCTTT.

At least ten counts were recorded for this clonotype. The chain joins TRBV25-1 to TRBJ2-7; TRBD2 might be the D (5 bases). Germline lookup yields CDR1 MGHDK and CDR2 SYGVNS. The CDR3 consists of 15 residues. Trimming pared 2 bases from V and 0 bases from J, leaving 11 bases between. The CDR3 bases are TGTGCCAGCAGTGAACCGGGGTTCAACTCCTACGAGCAGTACTTC. It is translated as CASSEPGFNSYEQYF.

The rearrangement joins TRBV6-2 or TRBV6-3 to TRBJ2-5; D is undetermined. The ends were cut back, 0 bases at V and 0 bases at J, with 8 bases in the middle. Germline V gives CDR1 MNHEY, CDR2 SVGEGT. The CDR3 has 15 amino acids. The CDR3 bases are TGTGCCAGCAGTTACTCGGTAGGGAACCAAGAGACCCAGTACTTC. It translates to CASSYSVGNQETQYF.

This clonotype has at least ten counts. The chain carries TRBV5-5 and TRBJ1-3; TRBD1 matches 9 bases. The V gene end was trimmed by 0 bases and the J gene end by 3 bases; junction bases not matched to a gene: 4. The CDR3 loop spans 16 amino acids. Germline CDR1 reads SGHKS; CDR2 reads YYEKEE (reference sequence). CDR3 sequence: CASSLGTDRGGNTIYF. CDR3 nucleotide sequence: TGTGCCAGCAGCTTGGGAACGGACAGGGGTGGAAACACCATATATTTT.

This clonotype was counted many times. The genes are TRBV6-5 and TRBJ2-3; no clear D. CDR1 MNHEY and CDR2 SVGAGI come from the germline V gene. V lost 2 bases, J lost 0 bases, and 6 bases lay in between. The CDR3 has 14 amino acids. This chain's CDR3 is CASSYAGSTDTQYF. CDR3 DNA sequence: TGTGCCAGCAGTTACGCTGGGAGCACAGATACGCAGTATTTT.

This clonotype was recorded at least ten times. This sequence joins TRBV5-1 and TRBJ2-7; D ambiguous. CDR1 is SGHRS and CDR2 is YFSETQ in the germline V gene. Trimming cost V 3 bases and J 1 base, with 11 bases left between them. The CDR3 has 14 amino acids. CDR3 in DNA: TGCGCCAGCAGCTCGCAGGCTAGTTCCTACGAGCAGTACGTC. Protein sequence: CASSSQASSYEQYV.

This clonotype was seen repeatedly, ten times or more. The genes are TRBV4-1 and TRBJ2-7; possibly TRBD1 or TRBD2 for D (6 bases each). The germline gives CDR1 MGHRA, CDR2 YSYEKL. The length of the CDR3 is 17 residues. The V and J ends lost 0 bases and 2 bases respectively, with 17 bases between them. The CDR3 loop reads CASSQDWYGGGAYEQYF. For the CDR3, the DNA is TGCGCCAGCAGCCAAGATTGGTATGGAGGGGGTGCCTACGAGCAGTACTTC.

About this clonotype itself: A much more abundant neighbour one base away suggests this may be a read error. V usage is TRBV5-5 and J usage is TRBJ1-1; 9 nucleotides match TRBD1. This CDR3 is 17 amino acids long. From germline, CDR1 is SGHKS and CDR2 YYEKEE (reference sequence). V trimming: 3 bases; J trimming: 3 bases; junction bases outside the gene matches: 12. CDR3 nucleotide sequence: TGTGCCAGCAGCTCGATCCATCAGGGACAGGGAGACACTGAAGCTTTCTTT. Its protein is CASSSIHQGQGDTEAFF.

This clonotype was detected ten times or more. V and J are TRBV12-3 or TRBV12-4 and TRBJ1-6; no clear D. The germline V and J ends were trimmed by 1 base and 9 bases, with 4 bases remaining between them. The CDR3 contains 12 residues. The CDR3 DNA is TGTGCCAGCAGTTTAGTAGGTTCACCCCTCCACTTT. It translates to CASSLVGSPLHF.

This clonotype appeared many times. V and J are TRBV7-3 and TRBJ2-5; D might be TRBD1 or TRBD2, each matching 5 bases. Germline-derived CDR1 and CDR2 are SGHTA and FQGTGA. V shed 4 bases and J shed 4 bases, with 25 bases lying between them. The CDR3 is 18 residues long. The CDR3: CASSSILDLRARGETQYF. CDR3 coding DNA: TGTGCCAGCAGCTCCATACTGGACTTGAGGGCGAGGGGAGAGACCCAGTACTTC.

The table lists this clonotype with many counts. The J gene is TRBJ2-3, the V gene TRBV12-3 or TRBV12-4; D gene uncertain. The ends were cut back, 2 bases at V and 2 bases at J, with 8 bases in the middle. There are 14 residues in the CDR3. The CDR3: CASSLWPNTDTQYF. In DNA, the CDR3 is TGTGCCAGCAGTTTATGGCCCAACACAGATACGCAGTATTTT.

This clonotype was detected many times. The chain uses TRBV4-1 and TRBJ1-6; the match to TRBD1 covers 8 bases. This CDR3 contains 16 residues. With V trimmed by 4 bases and J by 9 bases, 11 bases remained unmatched. Germline V gives CDR1 MGHRA, CDR2 YSYEKL. The CDR3 reads CASSLDRGRGGSPLHF. The DNA for the CDR3 is TGCGCCAGCAGCCTAGACAGGGGCCGGGGTGGTTCACCCCTCCACTTT.

This clonotype occurred many times. The chain employs TRBV6-6 and TRBJ1-1; no firm D call. Germline CDR1 is MNHNY and CDR2 is SVGAGI (reference sequence). CDR3 length: 12 residues. Deletions cut 6 bases from V and 5 bases from J, with 10 bases between. The CDR3 region is CASSPSETEAFF. CDR3 sequence (DNA): TGTGCCAGCAGCCCGAGTGAGACTGAAGCTTTCTTT.

This clonotype has at least ten counts. CDR3 in DNA: TGTGCCAGCAGCTTGGTTGCTAGCGCAAACACCGGGGAGCTGTTTTTT. It specifies CASSLVASANTGELFF. The chain is built from TRBV5-5 and TRBJ2-2; D perhaps matches TRBD2 (6 bases). The CDR3 spans 16 residues. The ends were cut back, 0 bases at V and 2 bases at J, with 11 bases in the middle. Germline-derived CDR1 and CDR2 are SGHKS and YYEKEE (reference sequence).

The sample holds many counts of this clonotype. This chain uses TRBV12-3 or TRBV12-4 with TRBJ1-5; unclear D gene. The V end was cut by 6 bases, the J end by 5 bases, with 11 bases between. The CDR3 loop spans 13 amino acids. Here the CDR3 reads CASSRGLDQPQHF. The CDR3, as DNA: TGTGCCAGCAGCCGGGGTCTGGATCAGCCCCAGCATTTT.

Concerning this clonotype itself: A much larger clone differs from this one at a single base, so this may be a read error. The V and J genes are TRBV3-1 and TRBJ1-5; no firm D call. CDR3 length equals 15 residues. From germline, CDR1 is LGHDT and CDR2 YNNKEL (reference sequence). Here the CDR3 reads CASSPTRNSNQPQNF. For the CDR3, the DNA is TGTGCCAGCAGCCCAACCAGAAATAGCAATCAGCCCCAGAATTTT.

As for this clonotype: One end of the junction fails to match germline, which may point to a read error. V and J are TRBV7-7 and TRBJ2-1; D may be TRBD1 (6 bases). This CDR3 is 14 amino acids long. Germline lookup yields CDR1 SSHAT and CDR2 FNYEAQ (reference sequence). CDR3 amino acids: CASSDHTTGNEQFF. The CDR3 DNA reads TGTGCTAGCAGCGACCACACAACAGGGAATGAGCAGTTCTTC.

The sample holds many counts of this clonotype. This rearrangement joins TRBV12-5 to TRBJ2-3, with a tentative D call TRBD2 (6 bases). V lost 7 bases and J lost 4, with 15 bases in between. Germline CDR1 and CDR2: LGHNT and FRNRAP. This CDR3 spans 14 amino acids. The CDR3 protein is CASALGGAPDTQYF. CDR3 sequence (DNA): TGTGCTAGTGCCCTTGGAGGGGCCCCAGATACGCAGTATTTT.

This clonotype has at least ten counts. The chain joins TRBV6-2 or TRBV6-3 to TRBJ2-3; TRBD1 matches 9 bases. This CDR3 has 16 residues. V lost 7 bases to trimming and J lost 2 bases; unmatched junction nucleotides: 10. Germline V gene sequence: CDR1 MNHEY, CDR2 SVGEGT. In nucleotides, the CDR3 is TGTGCCAGCACTGGACGACAGGGGGACATCACAGATACGCAGTATTTT. Translation gives CASTGRQGDITDTQYF.

This clonotype has at least ten counts. The chain recombines TRBV7-2 with TRBJ1-4, with 7 bases matching TRBD1. The trim removed 4 bases at V and 3 bases at J, leaving 5 bases unmatched. This CDR3 comprises 15 residues. Germline V gene lookup returns CDR1 SGHTA and CDR2 FQGNSA. In nucleotides, the CDR3 is TGTGCCAGCAGCTCAGGACAGGCAGCTAATGAAAAACTGTTTTTT. Amino acids: CASSSGQAANEKLFF.

This sequence joins TRBV27 and TRBJ1-2; 9 bases fit TRBD1. Germline V gene sequence: CDR1 MNHEY, CDR2 SMNVEV (reference sequence). This CDR3 is 15 amino acids long. With 4 bases clipped from V and 5 bases from J, the junction kept 8 bases outside the gene matches. The CDR3 protein is CASSSWTGEKYGYTF. Here the CDR3 DNA reads TGTGCCAGCAGTTCGTGGACAGGGGAGAAATATGGCTACACCTTC.

This chain links TRBV12-3 or TRBV12-4 with TRBJ2-3; D perhaps matches TRBD1 (6 bases). The CDR3 length is 15 residues. Trimming pared 5 bases from V and 5 bases from J, leaving 17 bases between. The CDR3 DNA is TGTGCCAGCAGTCAGGGGCTACCAGGGGTAGATACGCAGTATTTT. Its translation is CASSQGLPGVDTQYF.

This clonotype came up many times. The gene calls are TRBV5-6 and TRBJ1-1, with TRBD1 as a possible D gene (6 bases). Trimming took off 2 bases at V and 0 bases at J, with 11 bases between the two ends. The CDR3 totals 15 residues. CDR1 and CDR2 (germline): SGHDT, YYEEEE. The CDR3, as DNA: TGTGCCAGCAGCTTAAGGGGGGGCTTGAACACTGAAGCTTTCTTT. This gives the protein CASSLRGGLNTEAFF.

This clonotype was counted only a few times. This chain connects TRBV20-1 to TRBJ2-5; D gene ambiguous. Germline assignment: CDR1 DFQATT and CDR2 SNEGSKA (reference sequence). The CDR3 contains 14 residues. V was trimmed by 0 bases and J by 1 base, leaving 9 bases between them. The CDR3 reads CSAREATSQETQYF. The CDR3 DNA follows: TGCAGTGCTAGAGAAGCGACATCCCAAGAGACCCAGTACTTC.

This clonotype was recorded many times. CDR3 in amino acids: CSAREIGGWTEAFF. The DNA of the CDR3 is TGCAGTGCTAGAGAGATAGGGGGCTGGACTGAAGCTTTCTTT. The chain recombines TRBV20-1 with TRBJ1-1; 7 bases match TRBD1. CDR3 length equals 14 residues. The V gene's germline CDR1 is DFQATT and CDR2 SNEGSKA (reference sequence). V shed 0 bases, J shed 5 bases, and the junction held 6 bases outside the gene matches.

The sample holds many counts of this clonotype. The V call is TRBV12-3 or TRBV12-4, the J call TRBJ2-4; 9 bases align to TRBD2. This CDR3 region has 16 residues. J lost 7 bases, V lost 7 bases, and 14 bases had no gene match. CDR3 nucleotide sequence: TGTGCCAGCAAACTAGGCGGGGGGGCAGTGATGAACATTCAGTACTTC. Amino acid sequence: CASKLGGGAVMNIQYF.

This clonotype was detected a few times. The chain joins TRBV20-1 to TRBJ1-1, with D unclear. Looked up from germline, CDR1 is DFQATT and CDR2 is SNEGSKA (reference sequence). V was pared by 0 bases and J by 1 base, with 15 bases between. The CDR3 contains 16 residues. This CDR3 is CSARDTRAQRNTEAFF. In DNA, the CDR3 is TGCAGTGCTAGAGACACCCGGGCCCAGAGGAACACTGAAGCTTTCTTT.

V and J are TRBV7-8 and TRBJ1-5; D might be TRBD1 (5 bases). Trimming left V 4 bases short and J 7 bases short, with 17 bases between. Germline CDR1 is SGHVS and CDR2 is FQNEAQ. This CDR3 is 15 amino acids long. CDR3 sequence: CASSSDLREVQPQHF. In DNA form, the CDR3 reads TGTGCCAGCAGCTCAGATCTCAGGGAGGTACAGCCCCAGCATTTT.